This T cell receptor (beta chain) was identified during a study of T-cell reconstitution after alpha-beta-depleted transplantation in children. Study-wide results and caveats: By about two months after transplant, alpha-beta T cells reportedly arose from several hundred graft clones that had expanded. Certain patients had high TCRbeta diversity at day 60, and it came from recipient T cells and thymic progenitors that survived. T-cell counts and diversity at one year following transplant were attributed mainly to newly produced T cells.

This clonotype has ten or more counts. Its specificity is not known. TCRbeta library construction was performed incorporating unique molecular identifiers. One entry per CDR3 protein results from TCRdb running MiXCR on the PCR reads. The sample lists around 960,000 distinct CDR3 sequences; about 29% were seen once. The sequencing used PBMCs, mostly from graft donor cells, collected 360 days after TCRalphabeta/CD19-depleted stem cell transplant. This TCR came from a boy under three years old who had a stem cell transplant for SCID, so the T cells may come from the graft donor.

CDR3 amino acids: CASAPGAYNEQFF. CDR3 nucleotide sequence: TGTGCCAGCGCGCCCGGTGCCTACAATGAGCAGTTCTTC. The gene calls are TRBV12-3 or TRBV12-4 and TRBJ2-1; D is ambiguous. This CDR3 has 13 amino acids. V gave up 8 bases and J gave up 2 bases, with 10 bases separating them.